This is a list of T cell receptor beta chains from one sample in a study of CD8 T cells in Susac syndrome. TCRdb re-analysed the immunoSEQ multiplex PCR reads in MiXCR, keeping a single row per CDR3 protein. The table has under 200,000 distinct CDR3 sequences, 90% to 95% seen once. Input material: CD4+ T cells from PBMCs. These receptors all stem from a human donor in good health. Each CDR3 is given with its conserved first and last residue. A D gene is named only where the DNA matches it firmly. Size tells how often a clone was seen (once, few, many) or the class of an expanded clone, and some rows leave it out.

abundance	d_gene	v_gene	j_gene	CDR3nt	CDR3aa
NA	TRBD1	TRBV7-8	TRBJ2-3	TGTGCCAGCAGCTTAAGCGGGACAGGGGCTAGCACAGATACGCAGTATTTT	CASSLSGTGASTDTQYF
NA	TRBD1	TRBV5-6	TRBJ2-5	TGTGCCAGCAGCCCGCTCACCCCAGGGGGTCAAGAGACCCAGTACTTC	CASSPLTPGGQETQYF
NA	TRBD1	TRBV7-2	TRBJ2-2	TGTGCCAGCAGCTCCCGGACAGGGCTGACGACCGGGGAGCTGTTTTTT	CASSSRTGLTTGELFF
NA	TRBD1	TRBV27	TRBJ1-1	TGTGCCAGCATATCCACAGGGGGGGAAGCTTTCTTT	CASISTGGEAFF
NA	NA	TRBV7-9	TRBJ2-3	TGTGCCAGCAGAGGGGACAGCGGGTATACGCAGTATTTT	CASRGDSGYTQYF
NA	TRBD1	TRBV24-1	TRBJ2-5	TGTGCCACCAGTGATTTGCTAGGGGGCGGTCAAGAGACCCAGTACTTC	CATSDLLGGGQETQYF
NA	NA	TRBV28	TRBJ2-7	TGTGCCAGCACCCCCACAGGGATGGGAGGCTACGAGCAGTACTTC	CASTPTGMGGYEQYF
NA	NA	TRBV28	TRBJ1-2	TGTGCCAGCAGTTTTTCCCCGACAGGTCTCTATGGCTACACCTTC	CASSFSPTGLYGYTF
NA	NA	TRBV7-9	TRBJ1-4	TGTGCCAGCAGCGCAGGGGAGGCAACTAATGAAAAACTGTTTTTT	CASSAGEATNEKLFF
NA	TRBD1	TRBV28	TRBJ2-2	TGTGCCAGCAGGGAAACAGGGGGAACGACCGGGGAGCTGTTTTTT	CASRETGGTTGELFF
NA	NA	TRBV7-8	TRBJ1-1	TGTGCCAGCAGCAGTAGAGAAGAGAACACTGAAGCTTTCTTT	CASSSREENTEAFF
NA	NA	TRBV20-1	TRBJ1-4	TGCAGTGCTAACGACTGGACACATACAACTAATGAAAAACTGTTTTTT	CSANDWTHTTNEKLFF
once	TRBD1	TRBV10-3	TRBJ2-2	TGTGCCATCAGAACAGGGGCGAACACCGGGGAGCTGTTTTTT	CAIRTGANTGELFF
NA	NA	TRBV6-2/TRBV6-3	TRBJ2-7	TGTGCCAGCAGTTATAATATTCGCGGAGGGAGCTACGAGCAGTACTTC	CASSYNIRGGSYEQYF
NA	NA	TRBV15	TRBJ1-2	TGTGCCACCAGCAGAACCAGGGGTGGCTACACCTTC	CATSRTRGGYTF
NA	TRBD1	TRBV30	TRBJ1-5	TGTGCCTGGACTTCGGGACAGGGGGCGAGTCAGCCCCAGCATTTT	CAWTSGQGASQPQHF
NA	NA	TRBV7-9	TRBJ1-3	TGTGCCAGCAGCCTCGGACACAGCTCTGGAAACACCATATATTTT	CASSLGHSSGNTIYF
once	NA	TRBV7-2	TRBJ2-7	TGTGCCAGCGGGCGGACCGGCTACGAGCAGTACTTC	CASGRTGYEQYF
NA	NA	TRBV5-6	TRBJ2-7	TGTGCCAGCAGCACCGGACAGACCTGGGGCTACGAGCAGTACTTC	CASSTGQTWGYEQYF
NA	NA	TRBV20-1	TRBJ1-2	TGCAGTGCCCGCACGGGCTACACCTTC	CSARTGYTF
NA	TRBD2	TRBV28	TRBJ2-7	TGTGCCAGCAGCCCAGCGGGGGGGCCTTACGAGCAGTACTTC	CASSPAGGPYEQYF
NA	NA	TRBV2	TRBJ1-5	TGTGCCAGCACCCTCAGGGTTGATCAGCCCCAGCATTTT	CASTLRVDQPQHF
NA	NA	TRBV7-9	TRBJ1-1	TGTGCCAGCAGCTTAGAGGTTATGAACACTGAAGCTTTCTTT	CASSLEVMNTEAFF